The clone carrying this TCR beta chain was recorded at least ten times. The antigen is undetermined. The data derive from a study of CD8+CD57+ T cells in acquired aplastic anemia. About the study: DNA per sorted CD4+ or CD8+ sample ranged about 0.2 to 27.4 ug, averaging around 3.2 ug. Study conclusions and caveats: No significant patient-versus-control difference appeared in CD8+ Simpson's diversity. Shared by patients and controls, just under 30 CD8+ CDR3s were abundant in patients.

Genomic DNA was employed as the template in profiling TCR beta VDJ and CDR3. TCRdb processed the reads anew with MiXCR; each CDR3 protein has one entry. Of 400,000 to 500,000 distinct CDR3 sequences detected, approximately 70% appear once; the ten largest clones hold 3% to 5%. Germline lookup yields CDR1 GTSNPN and CDR2 SVGIG (reference sequence). The length of the CDR3 is 12 residues. The trim removed 2 bases at V and 6 bases at J, leaving 4 bases unmatched. The source material was sorted CD4+, CD8+, or CD8+CD57+ T cells (not recorded which) from PBMCs. This clonotype originated in a human donor in good health, serving as a control. The chain links TRBV30 to TRBJ2-7; 7 bases are a match to TRBD2. CDR3 DNA: TGTGCCTGGAGTCCAGGACTAGGCGAGCAGTACTTC. It yields the protein CAWSPGLGEQYF.